This TCR beta chain was captured in a study of CD8+CD57+ T cells in acquired aplastic anemia. Whole-study context: Sorted CD4+ plus CD8+ cells gave DNA averaging roughly 3.5 ug.

As for this clonotype: Relative to the germline gene, one junction end is altered; a read error may explain this.

The germline V gene has CDR1 SGHRS and CDR2 YFSETQ. CDR3 length equals 14 residues. According to the study, genomic DNA was the template for TCR beta VDJ and CDR3 profiling. In TCRdb, the reads were re-called with MiXCR into one record per CDR3 protein. This repertoire shows roughly 150,000 distinct CDR3 sequences, 35% to 55% found once; its top ten account for approximately 1%. The gene calls are TRBV5-1 and TRBJ2-7; D unresolved. The sequenced material came from sorted CD4+, CD8+, or CD8+CD57+ T cells (not recorded which) from PBMCs. The TCR originated in a human donor in good health. The chain's CDR3 is CASSPLDGSHEQYF. CDR3 sequence (DNA): TGCGCCAGCAGCCCTCTGGACGGCTCCCACGAGCAGTACTTC.